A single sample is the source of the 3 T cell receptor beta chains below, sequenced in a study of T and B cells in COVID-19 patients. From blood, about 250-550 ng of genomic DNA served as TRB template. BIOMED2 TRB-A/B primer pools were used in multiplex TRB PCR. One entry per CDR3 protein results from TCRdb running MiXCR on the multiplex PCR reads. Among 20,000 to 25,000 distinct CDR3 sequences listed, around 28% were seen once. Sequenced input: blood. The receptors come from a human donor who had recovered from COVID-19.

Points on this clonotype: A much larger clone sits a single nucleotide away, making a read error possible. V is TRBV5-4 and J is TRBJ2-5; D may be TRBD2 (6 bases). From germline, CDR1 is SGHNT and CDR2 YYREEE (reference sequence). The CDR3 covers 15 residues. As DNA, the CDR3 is TGTGTCAGCAGCGACGGGCTCAATGGGAGGGAGACCCAGTACTTC. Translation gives CVSSDGLNGRETQYF.

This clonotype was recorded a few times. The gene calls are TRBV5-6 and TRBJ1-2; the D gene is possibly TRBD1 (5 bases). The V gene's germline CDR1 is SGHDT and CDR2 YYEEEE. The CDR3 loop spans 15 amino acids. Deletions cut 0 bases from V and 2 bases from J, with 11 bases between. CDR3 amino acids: CASSLVGAYNYGYTF. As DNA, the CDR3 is TGTGCCAGCAGCTTGGTAGGGGCTTACAACTATGGCTACACCTTC.

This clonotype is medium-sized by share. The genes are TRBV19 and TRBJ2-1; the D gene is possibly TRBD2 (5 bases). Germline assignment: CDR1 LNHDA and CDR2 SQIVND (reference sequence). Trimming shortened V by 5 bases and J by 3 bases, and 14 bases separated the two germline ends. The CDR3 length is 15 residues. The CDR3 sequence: CASSVLAGVYNEQFF. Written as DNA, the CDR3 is TGTGCCAGTAGTGTATTGGCGGGCGTCTACAATGAGCAGTTCTTC. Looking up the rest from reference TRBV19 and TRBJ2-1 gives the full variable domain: DGGITQSPKYLFRKEGQNVTLSCEQNLNHDAMYWYRQDPGQGLRLIYYSQIVNDFQKGDIAEGYSVSREKKESFPLTVTSAQKNPTAFYLCASSVLAGVYNEQFFGPGTRLTVL.